The 4 T cell receptor beta chains in this list originate from one sample, sequenced in a study of identical twins. TCRdb itself ran the 5' RACE reads through MiXCR, one entry per CDR3 protein. The sample consists of roughly 1,500,000 distinct CDR3 sequences, 25% to 35% of them appearing once. Specimen: cord blood. These receptors originate from a newborn girl in good health.

This clonotype was detected only a few times. The chain couples TRBV29-1 to TRBJ1-4; 8 positions match TRBD1. Trimming at V came to 7 bases and at J to 8 bases, leaving 12 bases not matched to a gene. This CDR3 has 14 residues. Per the germline V gene, CDR1 is SQVTM and CDR2 is ANQGSEA. CDR3 sequence (DNA): TGCAGCGCCCGGGTGGAGGCAGGGGGCGAAAAACTGTTTTTT. Protein: CSARVEAGGEKLFF.

This clonotype was observed a few times. V and J are TRBV5-6 and TRBJ1-2; 8 positions match TRBD1. Germline CDR1 reads SGHDT; CDR2 reads YYEEEE. The CDR3 is 13 residues long. With V trimmed by 0 bases and J by 8 bases, 3 bases remained unmatched. The CDR3 region has the DNA TGTGCCAGCAGCTTGGATTGGGACAGGGGCTACACCTTC. The encoded protein is CASSLDWDRGYTF.

The J gene is TRBJ2-7, the V gene TRBV20-1; either TRBD1 or TRBD2 may supply D (6 bases each). V lost 5 bases and J 1 base, leaving 15 bases between the germline ends. CDR3 length equals 14 residues. CDR1 is DFQATT, CDR2 SNEGSKA, per germline (reference sequence). The CDR3 DNA follows: TGCAGTGCTCCCACTAGGAGGGGGTCCTACGAGCAGTACTTC. Its protein is CSAPTRRGSYEQYF.

This clonotype was counted a few times. This chain uses TRBV28 with TRBJ1-1, with D unresolved. CDR1 is MDHEN, CDR2 SYDVKM, per germline. Trimming cost V 6 bases and J 0 bases, with 5 bases left between them. The CDR3 length is 12 residues. CDR3 coding DNA: TGTGCCAGCAGAGTCATGAACACTGAAGCTTTCTTT. It specifies CASRVMNTEAFF.